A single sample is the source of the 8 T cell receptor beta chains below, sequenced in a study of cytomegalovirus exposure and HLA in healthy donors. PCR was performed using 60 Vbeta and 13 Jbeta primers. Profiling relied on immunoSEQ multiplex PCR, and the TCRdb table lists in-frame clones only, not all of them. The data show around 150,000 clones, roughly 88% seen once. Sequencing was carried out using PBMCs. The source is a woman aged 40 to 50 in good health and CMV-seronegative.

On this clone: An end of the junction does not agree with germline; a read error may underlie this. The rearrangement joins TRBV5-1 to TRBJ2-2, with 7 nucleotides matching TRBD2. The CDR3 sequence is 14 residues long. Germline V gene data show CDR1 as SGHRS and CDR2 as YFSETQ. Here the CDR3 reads CASSFPSGTGGLFF. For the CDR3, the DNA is TGCGCCAGCAGCTTCCCCAGCGGGACCGGGGGGCTGTTTTTT.

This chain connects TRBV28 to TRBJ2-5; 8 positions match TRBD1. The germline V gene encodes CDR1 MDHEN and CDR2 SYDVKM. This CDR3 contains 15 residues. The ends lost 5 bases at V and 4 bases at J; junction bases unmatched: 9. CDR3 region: CASSPHQGAGETQYF. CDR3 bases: TGTGCCAGCAGTCCCCACCAGGGGGCTGGAGAGACCCAGTACTTC. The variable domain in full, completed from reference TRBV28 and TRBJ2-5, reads DVKVTQSSRYLVKRTGEKVFLECVQDMDHENMFWYRQDPGLGLRLIYFSYDVKMKEKGDIPEGYSVSREKKERFSLILESASTNQTSMYLCASSPHQGAGETQYFGPGTRLLVL.

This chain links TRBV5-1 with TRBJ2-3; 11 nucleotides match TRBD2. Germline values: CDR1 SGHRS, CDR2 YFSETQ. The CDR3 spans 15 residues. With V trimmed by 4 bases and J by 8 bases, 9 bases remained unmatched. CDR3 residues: CASSIGTSGTGTQYF. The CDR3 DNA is TGCGCCAGCAGCATAGGGACTAGCGGTACCGGTACGCAGTATTTT.

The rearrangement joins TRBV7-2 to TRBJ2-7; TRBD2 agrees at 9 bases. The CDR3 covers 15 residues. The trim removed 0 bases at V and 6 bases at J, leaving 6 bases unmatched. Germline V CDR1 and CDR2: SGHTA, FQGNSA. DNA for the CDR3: TGTGCCAGCAGCTTAGCGCCAGCGGGAGGACGCGAGCAGTACTTC. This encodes CASSLAPAGGREQYF. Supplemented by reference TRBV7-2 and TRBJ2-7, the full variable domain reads GAGVSQSPSNKVTEKGKDVELRCDPISGHTALYWYRQSLGQGLEFLIYFQGNSAPDKSGLPSDRFSAERTGGSVSTLTIQRTQQEDSAVYLCASSLAPAGGREQYFGPGTRLTVT.

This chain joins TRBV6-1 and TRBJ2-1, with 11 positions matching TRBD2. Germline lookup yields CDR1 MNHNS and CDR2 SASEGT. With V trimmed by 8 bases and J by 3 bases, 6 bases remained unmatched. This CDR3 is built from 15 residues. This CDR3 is CASLSGTSGYNEQFF. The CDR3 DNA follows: TGTGCCAGCTTATCCGGGACTAGCGGCTACAATGAGCAGTTCTTC.

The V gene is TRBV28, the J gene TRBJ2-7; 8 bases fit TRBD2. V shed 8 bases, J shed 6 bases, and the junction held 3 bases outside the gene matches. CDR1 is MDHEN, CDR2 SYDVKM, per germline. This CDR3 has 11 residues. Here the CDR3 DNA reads TGTGCCAGCGGTGCGGGAGGCGAGCAGTACTTC. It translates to CASGAGGEQYF.

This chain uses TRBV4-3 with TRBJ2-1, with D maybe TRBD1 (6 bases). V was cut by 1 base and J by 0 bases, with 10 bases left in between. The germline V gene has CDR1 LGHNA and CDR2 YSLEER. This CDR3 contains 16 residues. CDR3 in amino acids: CASSQVQGDSYNEQFF. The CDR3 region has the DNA TGCGCCAGCAGCCAAGTACAGGGCGACTCCTACAATGAGCAGTTCTTC.

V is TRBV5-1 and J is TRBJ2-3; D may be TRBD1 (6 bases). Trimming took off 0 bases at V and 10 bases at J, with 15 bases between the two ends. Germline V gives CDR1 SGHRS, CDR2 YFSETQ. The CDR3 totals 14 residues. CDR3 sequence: CASSLGGGSGPQYF. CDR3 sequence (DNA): TGCGCCAGCAGCTTGGGAGGGGGAAGTGGTCCGCAGTATTTT.